A selection of T cell receptor beta chains follows, all from one sample in a study of shared clonotypes between healthy human individuals. Sequencing was performed with immunoSEQ multiplex PCR; in TCRdb, only in-frame clones are kept and a portion is missing. The sample carries more than 2 million clones, approximately 96% recorded once. The sample was naive CD4+ T cells sorted from blood. The receptors were sampled from a man aged 18 to 29 in good health. CDR3s include the opening cysteine and the closing phenylalanine or tryptophan. Each record gives: clone size, V gene, J gene, D gene, CDR3 DNA, CDR3 protein. A D gene is named only where the DNA matches it firmly. Some rows have no size entry. The others give once, few or many, or a class for an expanded clone.

NA	TRBV14	TRBJ2-1	TRBD2	TGTGCCAGCAGCAGCCCGGGACTACCCTACAATGAGCAGTTCTTC	CASSSPGLPYNEQFF
NA	TRBV5-5	TRBJ2-5	TRBD1	TGTGCCAGCAGCCGGACAGGACAAGAGACCCAGTACTTC	CASSRTGQETQYF
NA	TRBV6-1	TRBJ2-1	NA	TGTGCCAGCAGTGACCTACCCGGGACTGTGAACTACAATGAGCAGTTCTTC	CASSDLPGTVNYNEQFF
NA	TRBV5-1	TRBJ2-1	TRBD2	TGCGCCAGCAGCTTGCGGACTAGGGATGAGCAGTTCTTC	CASSLRTRDEQFF
NA	TRBV12-5	TRBJ2-2	NA	TGTGCTAGTGGCCCTGCCCCAAAGGAGGCAACGAACACCGGGGAGCTGTTTTTT	CASGPAPKEATNTGELFF
NA	TRBV28	TRBJ2-7	NA	TGTGCCAGTAAAACCCCTCAGACAGGTTCCTACGAGCAGTACTTC	CASKTPQTGSYEQYF
NA	TRBV18	TRBJ1-2	NA	TGTGCCAGCTCACCCACAACGGGGACGGATTATTATGGCTACACCTTC	CASSPTTGTDYYGYTF
NA	TRBV19	TRBJ1-5	NA	TGTGCCAGTACCCAGGGACCTTATAGCAATCAGCCCCAGCATTTT	CASTQGPYSNQPQHF
NA	TRBV7-3	TRBJ2-1	TRBD1	TGTGCCAGCAGCGTACACCCAGGGGGAACCTACAATGAGCAGTTCTTC	CASSVHPGGTYNEQFF
NA	TRBV5-1	TRBJ1-5	NA	TGCGCCAGCAGCTTTCAGGGTGCCCCCAATCAGCCCCAGCATTTT	CASSFQGAPNQPQHF
NA	TRBV6-1	TRBJ1-5	NA	TGTGCCAGCTCCGAGGGTGGAGGCAATCAGCCCCAGCATTTT	CASSEGGGNQPQHF
NA	TRBV2	TRBJ1-5	NA	TGTGCCAGCAGTGAAATGGAAGGGATCAATCAGCCCCAGCATTTT	CASSEMEGINQPQHF
NA	TRBV7-2	TRBJ2-5	NA	TGTGCCAGCAGCTTATGGAGCAGAGAGACCCAGTACTTC	CASSLWSRETQYF
NA	TRBV2	TRBJ2-1	TRBD2	TGTGCCAGCACCACTAGCGGGAAGGGCAATGAGCAGTTCTTC	CASTTSGKGNEQFF
NA	TRBV5-6	TRBJ2-7	NA	TGTGCCGCAGGAAATATCGGGGATAATAGCGAGCAGTACTTC	CAAGNIGDNSEQYF
NA	TRBV2	TRBJ2-1	NA	TGTGCCAGCAGGGGTGGGGCTAGCGTGTACAATGAGCAGTTCTTC	CASRGGASVYNEQFF
NA	TRBV6-5	TRBJ1-6	TRBD1	TGTGCCAGCAGTTACTCCGGGCCAGGGGGTTCACCCCTCCACTTT	CASSYSGPGGSPLHF
NA	TRBV5-1	TRBJ2-1	TRBD2	TGCGCCAGCAGCTGGTCGGCTAGCGGGAGCGATCCATACAATGAGCAGTTCTTC	CASSWSASGSDPYNEQFF
NA	TRBV18	TRBJ2-3	TRBD1	TGTGCCAGCCAGGGACAGGCTAGCACAGATACGCAGTATTTT	CASQGQASTDTQYF
once	TRBV7-3	TRBJ2-5	TRBD2	TGTGCCAGCAGCCTGGGACTAGCGGGGGCGGAGACCCAGTACTTC	CASSLGLAGAETQYF
NA	TRBV30	TRBJ1-3	NA	TGTGCCTGGAGTGAAAGGGGCAACACCATATATTTT	CAWSERGNTIYF
NA	TRBV9	TRBJ1-1	NA	TGTGCCAGCAGCCTTACAGGGAACACTGAAGCTTTCTTT	CASSLTGNTEAFF
NA	TRBV21-1	TRBJ2-7	NA	TGTGCCAGCAGCAAAGCCCAGCCCGGGACAACGACGATGTGCTACGAGCAGTACTTC	CASSKAQPGTTTMCYEQYF
NA	TRBV9	TRBJ2-1	NA	TGTGCCAGCAGTCCTTCCTACAATGAGCAGTTCTTC	CASSPSYNEQFF
NA	TRBV10-2	TRBJ2-5	NA	TGCGCCAGCAGTGACAGCTCGACCCAGTACTTC	CASSDSSTQYF
few	TRBV10-1	TRBJ2-4	NA	TGCGCCAGCAGTGAGAAATCCCTGGGGATGGGAAACATTCAGTACTTC	CASSEKSLGMGNIQYF
NA	TRBV28	TRBJ2-7	NA	TGTGCCAGCAGTTTATTGGCAGATCTCCCCCGCTTC	CASSLLADLPRF
NA	TRBV19	TRBJ2-5	NA	TGTGCCAGTAGTACCCCTCCCAGTGGACGGGGAATTCAAGAGACCCAGTACTTC	CASSTPPSGRGIQETQYF
NA	TRBV18	TRBJ2-7	NA	TGTGCCAGCTCACCAAGGGGGGCTAGCTTCTACGAGCAGTACTTC	CASSPRGASFYEQYF
NA	TRBV6-5	TRBJ1-6	TRBD1	TGTGCCAGCAGTTACCGACGGGGACAGAGAAATTCACCCCTCCACTTT	CASSYRRGQRNSPLHF
NA	TRBV9	TRBJ1-6	TRBD1	TGTGCCAGCAGCGTAGCGGGGGACAGAGGAAATTCACCCCTCCACTTT	CASSVAGDRGNSPLHF
NA	TRBV4-3	TRBJ1-2	NA	TGCGCCAGCAGCCGGACTAAAGGGACGCCGACTAACTATGGCTACACCTTC	CASSRTKGTPTNYGYTF
few	TRBV27	TRBJ1-6	NA	TGTGCCAGCAGTCCCGACAGAATCAATTCACCCCTCCACTTT	CASSPDRINSPLHF
NA	TRBV5-6	TRBJ2-2	TRBD2	TGTGCCAGCAGCACGGGACTAGCGGGGGACTGGAACACCGGGGAGCTGTTTTTT	CASSTGLAGDWNTGELFF
NA	TRBV9	TRBJ2-4	NA	TGTGCCAGCAGCGTAGCTTCAGGGAGAGGAGAAAACATTCAGTACTTC	CASSVASGRGENIQYF
NA	TRBV5-1	TRBJ1-4	TRBD1	TGCGCCAGCAGCTTAGGGACAGTTGCAACTAATGAAAAACTGTTTTTT	CASSLGTVATNEKLFF
NA	TRBV5-1	TRBJ2-2	NA	TGCGCCAGCAGCCTCCAACCAGTCACCGGGGAGCTGTTTTTT	CASSLQPVTGELFF
NA	TRBV7-2	TRBJ1-5	TRBD1	TGTGCCAGCAGCGAGGACAGGACTCGGAATCAGCCCCAGCATTTT	CASSEDRTRNQPQHF
NA	TRBV5-6	TRBJ2-5	NA	TGTGCCAGCAGCTTGGCCCTGGGCTTCCAAGAGACCCAGTACTTC	CASSLALGFQETQYF
NA	TRBV10-1	TRBJ2-2	NA	TGCGCCAGCAGTGCACGGACCACCGGGGAGCTGTTTTTT	CASSARTTGELFF
NA	TRBV28	TRBJ1-4	NA	TGTGCCAGCACCTCCTCCCCGGGGGGTGGTGAAAAACTGTTTTTT	CASTSSPGGGEKLFF
NA	TRBV10-3	TRBJ1-6	TRBD1	TGTGCCATCAGTGACCCCGGGACAGGACCCTCACCCCTCCACTTT	CAISDPGTGPSPLHF
NA	TRBV2	TRBJ1-5	NA	TGTGCCAGCAGTGGGGGGAAGGGAAATCAGCCCCAGCATTTT	CASSGGKGNQPQHF
NA	TRBV6-6	TRBJ2-1	TRBD2	TGTGCCAGCCAAGCGGGAGGCTCCTACAATGAGCAGTTCTTC	CASQAGGSYNEQFF
NA	TRBV5-4	TRBJ2-1	TRBD1	TGTGCCAGCAGCTTGCGGGACAGGGGGGCCTACAATGAGCAGTTCTTC	CASSLRDRGAYNEQFF
once	TRBV11-2	TRBJ2-3	TRBD2	TGTGCCAGCAGCTCTCTCAGCGGGAGGGCCACAGATACGCAGTATTTT	CASSSLSGRATDTQYF
NA	TRBV15	TRBJ1-2	NA	TGTGCCACCAGCACTGTTGCTAACTATGGCTACACCTTC	CATSTVANYGYTF
NA	TRBV30	TRBJ2-1	NA	TGTGCCTGGAGTGCACCCGGCCCCCTCAATGAGCAGTTCTTC	CAWSAPGPLNEQFF
NA	TRBV7-8	TRBJ1-1	TRBD1	TGTGCCAGCAGCTTAGGCGAACAGGGGGCGCTTAGTGAAGCTTTCTTT	CASSLGEQGALSEAFF
NA	TRBV19	TRBJ2-3	NA	TGTGCCAGTAGTGTGGGACGACCCACAGATACGCAGTATTTT	CASSVGRPTDTQYF
NA	TRBV9	TRBJ2-3	TRBD1	TGTGCCAGCAGCGCGTTAGGGACAGGGGGCACAGATACGCAGTATTTT	CASSALGTGGTDTQYF
NA	TRBV6-5	TRBJ1-1	NA	TGTGCCAGCCAGACAGTGAACACTGAAGCTTTCTTT	CASQTVNTEAFF
NA	TRBV5-1	TRBJ1-4	NA	TGCGCCAGCAGCCCCGGGGGGGCAACTAATGAAAAACTGTTTTTT	CASSPGGATNEKLFF
NA	TRBV19	TRBJ2-1	TRBD2	TGTGCCAGTAGTTACGGGACTATCTACAATGAGCAGTTCTTC	CASSYGTIYNEQFF
NA	TRBV5-4	TRBJ1-4	TRBD1	TGTGCCAGCAGCTTGTGGACAGGGGTTGATGAAAAACTGTTTTTT	CASSLWTGVDEKLFF
NA	TRBV5-4	TRBJ1-1	NA	TGTGCCAGCGCACCAAGGCAGGCGATGGCTGAAGCTTTCTTT	CASAPRQAMAEAFF
NA	TRBV7-2	TRBJ2-7	NA	TGTGCCAGCAGCCCCTCCCAGAGCTCCTACGAGCAGTACTTC	CASSPSQSSYEQYF
NA	TRBV6-1	TRBJ2-7	TRBD1	TGTGCCACCTCACAGGGGGCACTCAACGAGCAGTACTTC	CATSQGALNEQYF
NA	TRBV18	TRBJ1-1	NA	TGTGCCAGCTCACCCCGCCCTTCAGCGGGCACTGAAGCTTTCTTT	CASSPRPSAGTEAFF
NA	TRBV5-4	TRBJ1-2	NA	TGTGCCAGCAGCTTAGCGGCAGAAAACTATGGCTACACCTTC	CASSLAAENYGYTF